This TCR beta chain appears in the sequencing data of a study of human T cells and chemical hapten exposure. Study in general: TCR yields differed between samples (mainly from small differences in pooled library volume). The study's findings and limits: Sensitizing to DPC left TCRs with a frequency above 1 in 1000 unaltered.

This CDR3 has 14 residues. V was clipped by 7 bases and J by 8 bases, with 18 bases between them. As the library was built, unique molecular identifiers were attached to individual cDNA molecules. Per the authors' pipeline: There were a median of around 100,000 TCRs per sample, with a range from roughly 20,000 to 690,600. TCRdb re-called the RACE reads through MiXCR, storing one row per CDR3 protein. The authors' filters were not applied to this entry. The sample has roughly 130,000 distinct CDR3 sequences; more than 7.5% are singletons. Time point: healthy volunteer bleed at 2 weeks. The total RNA was obtained from whole blood that was not fractionated. This clonotype was seen a handful of times. Its target is unknown.

The sample consisted of whole blood. The chain joins TRBV12-3 or TRBV12-4 to TRBJ2-1, with D possibly TRBD1 on 6 matching bases. The clonotype comes from a male donor in good health. Some clones in this sample may be carry-over from other donors' samples. The CDR3 reads CASKARGPFDEQFF. CDR3 nucleotide sequence: TGTGCCAGCAAGGCCAGGGGACCCTTCGATGAGCAGTTCTTC.